What follows are 7 T cell receptor beta chains derived from one specimen sequenced in a study of HIV-infected patients and healthy controls. Using its own MiXCR run on the 5' RACE reads, TCRdb lists one record per CDR3 protein. The repertoire holds around 67,000 distinct CDR3 sequences, with about 16% as singletons. The sample consisted of CD4+ T cells from blood. The source of these receptors is a human donor in good health.

The chain employs TRBV18 and TRBJ2-5; D gene uncertain. This CDR3 spans 15 amino acids. V was cut by 3 bases and J by 2 bases, with 13 bases left in between. Germline V gives CDR1 KGHSH, CDR2 LQKENI. The DNA of the CDR3 is TGTGCCAGCTCACCTCCAGACACGTATCAAGAGACCCAGTACTTC. Its protein is CASSPPDTYQETQYF.

This clonotype has only a few counts. This rearrangement joins TRBV5-1 to TRBJ2-4; D is undetermined. The CDR3 runs to 16 residues. Trimming pared 0 bases from V and 7 bases from J, leaving 17 bases between. In germline, CDR1 is SGHRS, CDR2 YFSETQ. CDR3: CASSLEAHLGRNIQYF. The CDR3 DNA is TGCGCCAGCAGCTTGGAAGCCCATCTAGGACGGAACATTCAGTACTTC.

This chain uses TRBV21-1 with TRBJ2-2; the table's D call TRBD2 went unverified against the DNA. TRBV21-1 is a pseudogene segment. This CDR3 has 16 amino acids. CDR3 nucleotides: TGTGCCAGCAGCCTAAGGCGGGATTTGAACACCGGGGAGCTGTTTTTT. Encoded protein: CASSLRRDLNTGELFF.

This clonotype was seen only a few times. The rearrangement uses TRBV11-2 and TRBJ2-5; 11 nucleotides line up with TRBD2. The length of the CDR3 is 16 residues. Germline trimming cut 0 bases from V and 7 bases from J; bases unmatched to any gene: 7. Germline lookup yields CDR1 SGHAT and CDR2 FQNNGV. CDR3 bases: TGTGCCAGCAGCTTAGAGCTAGCGGGAGGCCCAATGACCCAGTACTTC. This codes for CASSLELAGGPMTQYF.

The chain employs TRBV5-1 and TRBJ2-6; no clear D. The CDR3 loop spans 17 amino acids. Germline-derived CDR1 and CDR2 are SGHRS and YFSETQ. The V end was cut by 4 bases, the J end by 2 bases, with 16 bases between. This CDR3 is CASSPFLPRTGANVLTF. CDR3 nucleotide sequence: TGCGCCAGCAGCCCCTTCCTGCCAAGAACTGGGGCCAACGTCCTGACTTTC.

The table lists this clonotype with a few counts. The rearrangement joins TRBV6-2 or TRBV6-3 to TRBJ2-6, with D tentatively TRBD1 (5 bases). Germline CDR1 MNHEY, CDR2 SVGEGT. The V gene lost 6 bases and the J gene lost 1 base, with 13 bases spanning the gap. The CDR3 consists of 16 residues. This CDR3 reads CASSRLGPSGANVLTF. CDR3 DNA sequence: TGTGCCAGCAGCCGACTGGGGCCTTCTGGGGCCAACGTCCTGACTTTC.

CDR3 amino acids: CASSQDGRYGYTF. The CDR3 DNA follows: TGTGCCAGCAGCCAAGATGGGCGCTATGGCTACACCTTC. The gene calls are TRBV3-1 and TRBJ1-2; D gene uncertain. Trimming pared 0 bases from V and 4 bases from J, leaving 6 bases between. Looked up from germline, CDR1 is LGHDT and CDR2 is YNNKEL (reference sequence). This CDR3 contains 13 residues.